This T cell receptor (beta chain) was captured by sequencing in a study of somatic mutations in cytotoxic T cells in rheumatoid arthritis. Findings of the study overall: Each of about an eighth of the roughly 65 patients had a largest CD8+ clone that made up more than 20% of CD8+ cells.

Per the authors' pipeline: Matching published virus-specific TCRB sequences was rare for patient CD8+ clones that were larger than 1%. Profiled with immunoSEQ multiplex PCR; TCRdb holds only in-frame clones, not every one. Clone size and V and J calls were adopted from that table, with D and trimming inferred from the DNA. This sample has around 29,000 clones, with roughly four fifths found just once. As regards this clone: Its antigen remains unidentified.

This clonotype was obtained from an adult with rheumatoid arthritis. Specimen: CD8+ T cells sorted from blood.

The CDR3 DNA reads TGCGCCAGCAGGGGCAGCACCGCCGGGGAGCTGTTTTTT. Protein sequence: CASRGSTAGELFF. The chain has TRBV4-1 and TRBJ2-2; D is unclear. V lost 6 bases and J lost 6, with 11 bases in between. CDR1 and CDR2 from the germline V gene are MGHRA and YSYEKL. This CDR3 is built from 13 residues.